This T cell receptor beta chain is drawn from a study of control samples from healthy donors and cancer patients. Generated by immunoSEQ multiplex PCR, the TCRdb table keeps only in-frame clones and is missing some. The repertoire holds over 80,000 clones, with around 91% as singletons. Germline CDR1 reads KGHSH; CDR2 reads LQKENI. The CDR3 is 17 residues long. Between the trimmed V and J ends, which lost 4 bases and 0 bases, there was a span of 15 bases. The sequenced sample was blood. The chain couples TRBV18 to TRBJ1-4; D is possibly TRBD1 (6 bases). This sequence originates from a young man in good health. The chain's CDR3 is CASSLQGRRATNEKLFF. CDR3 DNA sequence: TGTGCCAGCTCACTACAGGGTCGTAGGGCAACTAATGAAAAACTGTTTTTT.